These 14 T cell receptor beta chains came from one sample sequenced in a study of blood T cell repertoires in COVID-19. Generated by immunoSEQ multiplex PCR, the TCRdb table keeps only in-frame clones and is missing some. In the table there are 100,000 to 150,000 clones, 70% to 90% of which are singletons. Sequenced material: peripheral blood. These receptors were taken from a woman of 80 years or more with acute or convalescent COVID-19.

About this clone itself: The sample has other DNA sequences that encode this CDR3 too. The chain uses TRBV5-1 and TRBJ2-1, with D perhaps given as TRBD1 or TRBD2 (5 bases each). Looked up from germline, CDR1 is SGHRS and CDR2 is YFSETQ. The CDR3 covers 13 residues. Trimming cost V 4 bases and J 5 bases, with 10 bases left between them. CDR3 in amino acids: CASSLGRDNEQFF. The CDR3 DNA is TGCGCCAGCAGCCTGGGACGGGACAATGAGCAGTTCTTC. Full variable domain (remainder filled in from reference TRBV5-1 and TRBJ2-1): KAGVTQTPRYLIKTRGQQVTLSCSPISGHRSVSWYQQTPGQGLQFLFEYFSETQRNKGNFPGRFSGRQFSNSRSEMNVSTLELGDSALYLCASSLGRDNEQFFGPGTRLTVL.

This chain connects TRBV12-3 or TRBV12-4 to TRBJ1-1; D unresolved. Trimming shortened V by 3 bases and J by 2 bases, and 7 bases separated the two germline ends. The CDR3 runs 13 residues. As DNA, the CDR3 is TGTGCCAGCAGTTTGGTCAGTAACACTGAAGCTTTCTTT. Translation gives CASSLVSNTEAFF.

This chain uses TRBV20-1 with TRBJ2-1, with a possible D match to TRBD2 (6 bases). With 3 bases removed from V and 4 bases from J, the gap between germline ends came to 13 bases. Germline-derived CDR1 and CDR2 are DFQATT and SNEGSKA (reference sequence). The CDR3 totals 14 residues. The CDR3 here is CSASLGLGYNEQFF. CDR3 coding DNA: TGCAGTGCTAGTTTGGGACTCGGATACAATGAGCAGTTCTTC.

The V call is TRBV5-1, the J call TRBJ1-2, with TRBD1 matching 7 bases. V was clipped by 0 bases and J by 5 bases; unmatched bases: 4. The CDR3 has 14 amino acids. Per germline, CDR1 SGHRS and CDR2 YFSETQ. CDR3 region: CASSLEGGGYGYTF. The CDR3 coding sequence is TGCGCCAGCAGCTTGGAAGGGGGCGGTTATGGCTACACCTTC.

The chain carries TRBV5-8 and TRBJ2-7; D is perhaps TRBD2 (6 bases). The V gene lost 6 bases and the J gene lost 4 bases, with 14 bases spanning the gap. CDR1 SGHTS and CDR2 YDEGEE come from the germline V gene. The CDR3 is made up of 13 amino acids. CDR3 DNA sequence: TGTGCCAGCACGCCAAGCGGGCCGTACGAGCAGTACTTC. Protein sequence: CASTPSGPYEQYF. Full variable domain (missing parts from reference TRBV5-8 and TRBJ2-7): EAGVTQSPTHLIKTRGQQATLRCSPISGHTSVYWYQQALGLGLQFLLWYDEGEERNRGNFPPRFSGRQFPNYSSELNVNALELEDSALYLCASTPSGPYEQYFGPGTRLTVT.

The gene calls are TRBV3-1 (or the pseudogene TRBV3-2) and TRBJ2-5, with 10 bases matching TRBD1. The ends lost 5 bases at V and 3 bases at J; junction bases unmatched: 9. Germline V lookup: CDR1 LGHDT, CDR2 YNNKEL (reference sequence). The CDR3 totals 16 residues. DNA for the CDR3: TGTGCCAGCAGCATTAGACAGGGGGCCGGGAAAGAGACCCAGTACTTC. Protein product: CASSIRQGAGKETQYF.

DNA for the CDR3: TGTGCCAGCAGCGCGACTCAGGGGCCCACAGATACGCAGTATTTT. Its protein product is CASSATQGPTDTQYF. The genes are TRBV9 and TRBJ2-3, with D possibly being TRBD1 (6 bases). CDR3 length equals 15 residues. CDR1 and CDR2 (germline): SGDLS, YYNGEE. V lost 3 bases and J lost 2, with 13 bases in between.

The rearrangement uses TRBV6-5 and TRBJ1-1; 7 positions match TRBD1. The germline CDR1 and CDR2 sequences are MNHEY and SVGAGI. J gave up 5 bases and V 2 bases, and 11 bases lay outside the gene matches. The CDR3 is made up of 16 amino acids. CDR3 protein: CASSYNSVSGGTEAFF. For the CDR3, the DNA is TGTGCCAGCAGTTACAACTCCGTCTCAGGGGGAACTGAAGCTTTCTTT.

The genes are TRBV7-9 and TRBJ1-6; D is perhaps TRBD1 (5 bases). V was pared by 7 bases and J by 10 bases, with 29 bases between. The CDR3 length is 18 residues. The germline CDR1 and CDR2 sequences are SEHNR and FQNEAQ (reference sequence). The CDR3 DNA sequence: TGTGCCAGCACCCAGACGGGGGGGATAATGCGTGGGATCTCACCCCTCCACTTT. Translated, it gives CASTQTGGIMRGISPLHF.

The chain has TRBV11-3 and TRBJ2-5; the match to TRBD2 covers 7 bases. Germline V gives CDR1 SGHNT, CDR2 YENEEA. V gave up 4 bases and J gave up 5 bases; unmatched junction bases: 7. The length of the CDR3 is 14 residues. CDR3 loop: CASSYGGGLETQYF. CDR3 in DNA: TGTGCCAGCAGCTACGGGGGAGGGCTGGAGACCCAGTACTTC.

This clone was found once. The chain recombines TRBV3-1 (or the pseudogene TRBV3-2) with TRBJ1-3; D gene unclear. The CDR3 is 13 residues long. Germline V gene lookup returns CDR1 LGHDT and CDR2 YNNKEL (reference sequence). The V and J ends lost 4 bases and 0 bases respectively, with 4 bases between them. The CDR3 loop is CASSLRSGNTIYF. In DNA form, the CDR3 reads TGTGCCAGCAGCCTCCGCTCTGGAAACACCATATATTTT.

This rearrangement joins TRBV12-3 or TRBV12-4 to TRBJ1-5; a possible D gene is TRBD1 (5 bases). This CDR3 spans 12 amino acids. Trimming removed 6 bases at V and 7 bases at J, with 10 bases between. In DNA form, the CDR3 reads TGTGCCAGCAGCCGGGGGTTGCAGCCCCAGCATTTT. It is translated as CASSRGLQPQHF.

The gene calls are TRBV28 and TRBJ1-1; D uncertain. Per the germline V gene, CDR1 is MDHEN and CDR2 is SYDVKM. CDR3 length equals 14 residues. Trimming shortened V by 5 bases and J by 0 bases, and 10 bases separated the two germline ends. The CDR3 loop reads CASSTDSLNTEAFF. CDR3 nucleotide sequence: TGTGCCAGCAGTACTGATTCCCTGAACACTGAAGCTTTCTTT.

This clone was recorded a few times. One end of the junction fails to match germline, which may point to a read error. The CDR3 region is CSAQDRFLF. Here the CDR3 DNA reads TGCAGTGCCCAGGACAGGTTCCTCTTC. The V gene is TRBV20-1, the J gene TRBJ2-7; 7 bases fit TRBD1. CDR1 and CDR2 from the germline V gene are DFQATT and SNEGSKA (reference sequence). This CDR3 has 9 residues.